This TCR beta chain appears in the sequencing data of a study of molecular identifiers for immune sequencing clone quantification. TCRdb processed the PCR reads anew with MiXCR; each CDR3 protein has one entry. The repertoire holds hundreds of thousands of distinct CDR3 sequences, with under 25% as singletons. Naive CD8 T cells were picked out by sorting for CD8+CD4-CCR7+CD45RA+. Trimming stripped 1 base from V and 2 bases from J, with 12 bases between. The CDR3 totals 15 residues. CDR1 is LGHNA and CDR2 is YSLEER in the germline V gene. The V call is TRBV4-3, the J call TRBJ2-7; D unclear. The clonotype originates from a human donor in good health. Some libraries in this study had Jurkat cell RNA spiked in. The sequenced sample consisted of naive CD8+ T cells from blood, with Jurkat cell RNA spiked in. The subset is: FACS-sorted CD8+CD4-CCR7+CD45RA+ naive T cells. CDR3 DNA: TGCGCCAGCAGCCAAGGTCGTAACCCCACCTACGAGCAGTACTTC. Amino acids: CASSQGRNPTYEQYF.